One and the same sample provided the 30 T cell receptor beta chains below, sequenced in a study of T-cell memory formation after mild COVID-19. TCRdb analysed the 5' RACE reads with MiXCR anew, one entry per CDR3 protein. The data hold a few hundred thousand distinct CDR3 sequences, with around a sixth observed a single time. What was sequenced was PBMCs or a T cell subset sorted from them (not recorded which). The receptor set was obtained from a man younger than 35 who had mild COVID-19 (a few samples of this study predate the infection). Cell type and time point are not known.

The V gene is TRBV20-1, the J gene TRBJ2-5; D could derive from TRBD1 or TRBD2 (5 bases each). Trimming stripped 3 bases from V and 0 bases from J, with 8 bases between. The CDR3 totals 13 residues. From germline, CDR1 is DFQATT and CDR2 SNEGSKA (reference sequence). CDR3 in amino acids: CSASGADQETQYF. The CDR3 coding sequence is TGCAGTGCTAGCGGGGCTGACCAAGAGACCCAGTACTTC.

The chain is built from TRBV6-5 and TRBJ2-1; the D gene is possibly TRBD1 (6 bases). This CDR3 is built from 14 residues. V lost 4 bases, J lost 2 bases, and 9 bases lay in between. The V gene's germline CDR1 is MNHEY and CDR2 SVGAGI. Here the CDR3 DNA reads TGTGCCAGCAGTTGGACAGTCCCCTACAATGAGCAGTTCTTC. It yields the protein CASSWTVPYNEQFF.

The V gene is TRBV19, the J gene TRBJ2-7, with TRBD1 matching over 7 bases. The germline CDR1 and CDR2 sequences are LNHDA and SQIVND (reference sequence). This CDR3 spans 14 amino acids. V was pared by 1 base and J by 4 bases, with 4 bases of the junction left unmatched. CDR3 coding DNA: TGTGCCAGTAGTATAGGAGGGACAGCGTACGAGCAGTACTTC. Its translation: CASSIGGTAYEQYF.

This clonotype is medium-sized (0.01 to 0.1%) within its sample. The CDR3 coding sequence is TGCGCCAGCCCACGCTTTAAACCGGGACAGGGAGTAGTCAGCACAGATACGCAGTATTTT. Protein product: CASPRFKPGQGVVSTDTQYF. The chain joins TRBV10-2 to TRBJ2-3, with 9 bases matching TRBD1. With 8 bases clipped from V and 0 bases from J, the junction kept 21 bases outside the gene matches. The CDR3 spans 20 residues. CDR1 is WSHSY, CDR2 SAAADI, per germline.

This CDR3 reads CSVGSGLDAYEQYV. CDR3 nucleotides: TGCAGCGTTGGAAGCGGATTGGACGCCTACGAGCAGTACGTC. V and J are TRBV29-1 and TRBJ2-7; possibly TRBD2 for D (5 bases). The CDR3 extends over 14 amino acids. Looked up from germline, CDR1 is SQVTM and CDR2 is ANQGSEA. Trimming pared 4 bases from V and 2 bases from J, leaving 15 bases between.

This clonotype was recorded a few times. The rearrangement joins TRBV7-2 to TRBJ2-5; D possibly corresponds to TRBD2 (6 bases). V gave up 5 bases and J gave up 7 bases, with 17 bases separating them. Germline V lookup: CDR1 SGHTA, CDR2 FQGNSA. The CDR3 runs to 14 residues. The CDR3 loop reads CASSTGLLLGTQYF. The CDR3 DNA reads TGTGCCAGCAGCACGGGACTGCTCCTAGGGACCCAGTACTTC.

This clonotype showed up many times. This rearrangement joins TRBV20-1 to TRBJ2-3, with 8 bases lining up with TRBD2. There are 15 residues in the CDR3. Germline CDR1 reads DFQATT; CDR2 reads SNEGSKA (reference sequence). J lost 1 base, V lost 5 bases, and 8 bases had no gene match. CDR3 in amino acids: CSAPRGGLGTDTQYF. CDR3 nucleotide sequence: TGCAGTGCTCCACGGGGGGGGTTGGGCACAGATACGCAGTATTTT.

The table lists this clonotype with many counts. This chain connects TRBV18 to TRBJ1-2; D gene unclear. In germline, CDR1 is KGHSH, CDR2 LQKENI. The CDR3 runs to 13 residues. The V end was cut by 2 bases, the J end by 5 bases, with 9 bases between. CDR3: CASSPDAVYGYTF. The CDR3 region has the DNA TGTGCCAGCTCACCAGACGCAGTTTATGGCTACACCTTC.

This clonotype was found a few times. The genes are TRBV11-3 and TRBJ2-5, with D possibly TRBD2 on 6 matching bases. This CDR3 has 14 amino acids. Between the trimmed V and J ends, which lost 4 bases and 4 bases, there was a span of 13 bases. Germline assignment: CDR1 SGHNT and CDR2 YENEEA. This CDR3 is CASSWDSAGETQYF. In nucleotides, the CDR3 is TGTGCCAGCAGCTGGGACTCCGCCGGAGAGACCCAGTACTTC.

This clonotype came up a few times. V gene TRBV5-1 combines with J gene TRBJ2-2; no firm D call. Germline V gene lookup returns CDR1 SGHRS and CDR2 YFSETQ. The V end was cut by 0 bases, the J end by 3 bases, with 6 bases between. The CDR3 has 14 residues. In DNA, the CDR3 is TGCGCCAGCAGCTTGGAACGGGACACCGGGGAGCTGTTTTTT. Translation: CASSLERDTGELFF.

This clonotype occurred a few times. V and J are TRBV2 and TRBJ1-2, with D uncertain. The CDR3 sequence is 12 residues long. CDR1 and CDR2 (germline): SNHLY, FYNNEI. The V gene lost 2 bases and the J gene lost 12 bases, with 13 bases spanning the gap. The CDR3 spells CASSETVGKHTF. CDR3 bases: TGTGCCAGCAGTGAAACCGTCGGTAAGCACACCTTC.

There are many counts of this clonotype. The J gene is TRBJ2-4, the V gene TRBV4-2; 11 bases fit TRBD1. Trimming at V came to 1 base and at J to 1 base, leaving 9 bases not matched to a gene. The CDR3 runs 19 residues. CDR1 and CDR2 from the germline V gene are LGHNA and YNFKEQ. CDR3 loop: CASSQAETDRGLAKNIQYF. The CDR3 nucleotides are TGTGCCAGCAGCCAAGCCGAGACGGACAGGGGGCTTGCCAAAAACATTCAGTACTTC.

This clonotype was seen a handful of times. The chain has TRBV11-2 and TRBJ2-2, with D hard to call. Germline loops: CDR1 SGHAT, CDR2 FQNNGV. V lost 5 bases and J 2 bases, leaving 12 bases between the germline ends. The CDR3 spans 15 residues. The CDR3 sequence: CASSLRLDNTGELFF. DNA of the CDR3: TGTGCCAGCAGCCTTAGACTGGACAACACCGGGGAGCTGTTTTTT.

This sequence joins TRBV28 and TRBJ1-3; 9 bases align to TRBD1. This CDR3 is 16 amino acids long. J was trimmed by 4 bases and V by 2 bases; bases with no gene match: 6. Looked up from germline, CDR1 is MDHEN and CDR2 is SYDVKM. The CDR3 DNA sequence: TGTGCCAGCAGTTTAACACAGGGGGCTGGAGGAAACACCATATATTTT. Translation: CASSLTQGAGGNTIYF. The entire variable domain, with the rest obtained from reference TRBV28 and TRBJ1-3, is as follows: DVKVTQSSRYLVKRTGEKVFLECVQDMDHENMFWYRQDPGLGLRLIYFSYDVKMKEKGDIPEGYSVSREKKERFSLILESASTNQTSMYLCASSLTQGAGGNTIYFGEGSWLTVV.

The CDR3 loop reads CSAERQGFYEAFF. CDR3 nucleotides: TGCAGTGCTGAAAGACAGGGCTTCTATGAAGCTTTCTTT. The chain uses TRBV20-1 and TRBJ1-1, with 7 bases that match TRBD1. This CDR3 has 13 residues. J lost 7 bases, V lost 5 bases, and 10 bases had no gene match. Germline V CDR1 and CDR2: DFQATT, SNEGSKA (reference sequence).

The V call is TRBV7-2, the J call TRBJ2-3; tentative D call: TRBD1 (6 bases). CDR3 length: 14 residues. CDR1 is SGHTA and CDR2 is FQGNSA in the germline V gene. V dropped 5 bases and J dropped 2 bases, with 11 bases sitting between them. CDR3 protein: CASSTGHDTDTQYF. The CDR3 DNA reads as TGTGCCAGCAGCACGGGACATGACACAGATACGCAGTATTTT.

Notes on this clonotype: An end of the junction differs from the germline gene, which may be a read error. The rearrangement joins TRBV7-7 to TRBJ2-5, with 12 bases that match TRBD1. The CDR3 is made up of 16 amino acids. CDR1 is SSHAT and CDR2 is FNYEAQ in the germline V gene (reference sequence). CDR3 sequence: CASSLGDRGRGETQYF. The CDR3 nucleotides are TGTGCTAGCAGCTTAGGGGACAGGGGGCGTGGAGAGACCCAGTACTTC.

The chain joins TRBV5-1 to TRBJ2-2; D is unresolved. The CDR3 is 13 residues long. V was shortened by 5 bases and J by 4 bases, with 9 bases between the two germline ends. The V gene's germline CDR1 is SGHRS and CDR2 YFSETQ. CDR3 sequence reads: CASRRPTTGELFF. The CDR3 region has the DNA TGCGCCAGCAGGAGACCGACCACCGGGGAGCTGTTTTTT.

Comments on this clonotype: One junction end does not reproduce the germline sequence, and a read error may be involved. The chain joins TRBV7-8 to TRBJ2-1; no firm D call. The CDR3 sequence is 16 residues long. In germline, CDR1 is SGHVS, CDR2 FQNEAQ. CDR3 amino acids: CTSSLSTRSRYNEQFF. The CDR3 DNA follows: TGTACCAGCAGCCTATCGACCCGATCTAGGTACAATGAGCAGTTCTTC.

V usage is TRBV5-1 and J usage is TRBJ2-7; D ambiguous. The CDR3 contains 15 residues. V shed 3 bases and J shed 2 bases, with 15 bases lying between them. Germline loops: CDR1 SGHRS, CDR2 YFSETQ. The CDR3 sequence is CASSSAQIYTYEQYF. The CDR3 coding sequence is TGCGCCAGCAGCTCCGCACAAATTTATACCTACGAGCAGTACTTC.

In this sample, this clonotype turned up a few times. The CDR3 DNA is TGTGCCAGCCACAGGGTTCCAGAGACCCAGTACTTC. Translation: CASHRVPETQYF. This chain connects TRBV28 to TRBJ2-5; TRBD1 is a possible D gene (6 bases). Trimming left V 8 bases short and J 4 bases short, with 11 bases between. This CDR3 region has 12 residues. Germline CDR1 reads MDHEN; CDR2 reads SYDVKM.

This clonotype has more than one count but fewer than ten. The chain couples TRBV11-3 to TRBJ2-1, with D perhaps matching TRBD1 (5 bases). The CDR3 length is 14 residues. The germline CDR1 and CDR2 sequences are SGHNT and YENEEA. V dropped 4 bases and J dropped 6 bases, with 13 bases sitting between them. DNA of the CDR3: TGTGCCAGCAGCTCTCCCGCAGGGCGCAATGAGCAGTTCTTC. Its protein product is CASSSPAGRNEQFF.

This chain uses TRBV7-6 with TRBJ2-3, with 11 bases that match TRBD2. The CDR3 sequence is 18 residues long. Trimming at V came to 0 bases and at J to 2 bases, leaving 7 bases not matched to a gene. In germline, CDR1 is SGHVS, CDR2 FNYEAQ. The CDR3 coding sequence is TGTGCCAGCAGCTTAGCTCCGATACTAGCGGGGGACACAGATACGCAGTATTTT. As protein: CASSLAPILAGDTDTQYF.

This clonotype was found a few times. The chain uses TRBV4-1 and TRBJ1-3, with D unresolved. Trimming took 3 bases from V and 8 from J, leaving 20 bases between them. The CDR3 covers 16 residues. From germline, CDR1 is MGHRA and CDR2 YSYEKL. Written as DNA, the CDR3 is TGCGCCAGCAGCCAGAAAGGACTCCAACGGGAGGACACCATATATTTT. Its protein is CASSQKGLQREDTIYF.

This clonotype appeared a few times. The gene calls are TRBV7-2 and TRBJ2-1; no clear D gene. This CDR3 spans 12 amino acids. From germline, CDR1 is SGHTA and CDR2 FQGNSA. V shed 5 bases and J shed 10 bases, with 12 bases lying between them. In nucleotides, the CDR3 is TGTGCCAGCAGCCCACGGCAGTCCGAGCAGTTCTTC. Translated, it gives CASSPRQSEQFF.

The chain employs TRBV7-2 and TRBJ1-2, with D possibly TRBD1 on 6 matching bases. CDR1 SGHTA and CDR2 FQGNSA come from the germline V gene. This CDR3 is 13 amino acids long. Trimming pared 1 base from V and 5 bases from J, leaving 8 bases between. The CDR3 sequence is CASSLGGPYGYTF. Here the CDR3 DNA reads TGTGCCAGCAGCTTAGGGGGGCCGTATGGCTACACCTTC.

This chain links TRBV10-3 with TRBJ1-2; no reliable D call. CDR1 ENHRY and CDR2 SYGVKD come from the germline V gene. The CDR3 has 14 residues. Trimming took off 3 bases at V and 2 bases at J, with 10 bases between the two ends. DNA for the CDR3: TGTGCCATCAGTGAAGACGGATTAAACTATGGCTACACCTTC. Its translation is CAISEDGLNYGYTF.

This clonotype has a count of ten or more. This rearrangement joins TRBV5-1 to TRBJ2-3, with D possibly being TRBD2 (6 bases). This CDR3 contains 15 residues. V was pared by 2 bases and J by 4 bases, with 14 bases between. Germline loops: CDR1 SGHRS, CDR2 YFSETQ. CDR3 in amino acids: CASSFKVGGADTQYF. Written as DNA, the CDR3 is TGCGCCAGCAGCTTTAAGGTGGGGGGAGCAGATACGCAGTATTTT.

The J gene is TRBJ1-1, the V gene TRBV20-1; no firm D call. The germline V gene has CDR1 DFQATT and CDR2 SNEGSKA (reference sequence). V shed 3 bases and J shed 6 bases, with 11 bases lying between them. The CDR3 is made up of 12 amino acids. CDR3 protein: CSASLDPSEAFF. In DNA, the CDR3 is TGCAGTGCTAGTTTGGACCCCTCTGAAGCTTTCTTT.

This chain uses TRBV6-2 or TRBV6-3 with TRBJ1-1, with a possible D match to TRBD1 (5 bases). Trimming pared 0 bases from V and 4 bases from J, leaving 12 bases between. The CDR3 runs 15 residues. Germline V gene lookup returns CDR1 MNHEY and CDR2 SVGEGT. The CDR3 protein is CASSYSRWGFTEAFF. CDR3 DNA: TGTGCCAGCAGTTACTCAAGATGGGGGTTCACTGAAGCTTTCTTT.